A selection of T cell receptor beta chains follows, all from one sample in a study of shared clonotypes between healthy human individuals. The protocol was immunoSEQ multiplex PCR, while the TCRdb copy is restricted to in-frame clones and leaves out a portion. The table has around 320,000 clones, more than 75% seen once. Material for sequencing was memory CD8+ T cells sorted from blood. The receptor source for this set is a man aged 18 to 30 in good health. CDR3s include the opening cysteine and the closing phenylalanine or tryptophan. Each record gives: D gene, J gene, V gene, clone size, CDR3 DNA, CDR3 protein. A D gene is named only where the DNA matches it firmly. The size of a clone is reported for some rows only, either as once, few or many, or as a class for expanded clones.

-	TRBJ1-2	TRBV2	-	TGTGCCAGCAGCCGATACAGGGACCCATCCTATGGCTACACCTTC	CASSRYRDPSYGYTF
-	TRBJ2-3	TRBV13	-	TGTGCCAGCAGCGAATTTCAGCGGCTAGATACGCAGTATTTT	CASSEFQRLDTQYF
-	TRBJ1-5	TRBV6-5	-	TGTGCCAGCAGTTACTCGAAAGGGGTCCTCCAGCCCCAGCATTTT	CASSYSKGVLQPQHF
-	TRBJ2-7	TRBV4-1	-	TGCGCCAGCAGCCCTAGCCGGAGCTCCTACGAGCAGTACTTC	CASSPSRSSYEQYF
-	TRBJ1-2	TRBV2	many	TGTGCCAGCAGTATGGCAGGGAGCGGCTACACCTTC	CASSMAGSGYTF
-	TRBJ2-7	TRBV6-5	-	TGTGCCAGCAGTTACGGAGACCAGGGATACGAGCAGTACTTC	CASSYGDQGYEQYF
-	TRBJ2-7	TRBV10-2	once	TGCGCCAGCAGTGATCCCTACGAGCAGTACTTC	CASSDPYEQYF
TRBD1	TRBJ1-2	TRBV27	many	TGTGCCAGCAGTCAATTCGGGGAGGGGGCAGAGTATCTTGGTGACTATGGCTACACCTTC	CASSQFGEGAEYLGDYGYTF
TRBD2	TRBJ2-1	TRBV27	-	TGTGCCAGCAGTTCATTAGCGGGAGCGGTCCATGAGCAGTTCTTC	CASSSLAGAVHEQFF
TRBD1	TRBJ1-2	TRBV6-1	-	TGTGCCAGCAGGGGGGGACAGGGCATGAGCGATGGCTACACCTTC	CASRGGQGMSDGYTF